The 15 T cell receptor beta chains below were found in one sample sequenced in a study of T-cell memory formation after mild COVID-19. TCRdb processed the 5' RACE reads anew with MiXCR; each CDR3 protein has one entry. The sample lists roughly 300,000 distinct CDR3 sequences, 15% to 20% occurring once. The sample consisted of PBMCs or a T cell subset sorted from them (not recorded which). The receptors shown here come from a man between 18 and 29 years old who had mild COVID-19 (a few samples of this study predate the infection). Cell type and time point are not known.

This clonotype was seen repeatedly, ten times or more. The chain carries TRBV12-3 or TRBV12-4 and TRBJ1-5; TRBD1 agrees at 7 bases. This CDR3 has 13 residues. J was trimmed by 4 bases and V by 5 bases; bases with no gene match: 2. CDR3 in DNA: TGTGCCAGCAGTGCACAGGGGAATCAGCCCCAGCATTTT. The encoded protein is CASSAQGNQPQHF.

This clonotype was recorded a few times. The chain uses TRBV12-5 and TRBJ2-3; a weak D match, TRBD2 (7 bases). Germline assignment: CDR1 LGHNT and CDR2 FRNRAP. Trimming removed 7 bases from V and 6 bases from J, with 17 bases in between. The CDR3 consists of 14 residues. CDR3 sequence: CASALGGAGDTQYF. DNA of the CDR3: TGTGCTAGTGCCTTAGGGGGGGCCGGGGATACGCAGTATTTT.

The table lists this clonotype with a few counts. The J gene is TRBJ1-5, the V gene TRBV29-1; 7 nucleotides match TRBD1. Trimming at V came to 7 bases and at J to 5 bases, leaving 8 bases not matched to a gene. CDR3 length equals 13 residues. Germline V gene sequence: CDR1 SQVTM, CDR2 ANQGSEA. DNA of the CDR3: TGCAGCGCCACGCAGGGGGGGGATCAGCCCCAGCATTTT. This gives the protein CSATQGGDQPQHF.

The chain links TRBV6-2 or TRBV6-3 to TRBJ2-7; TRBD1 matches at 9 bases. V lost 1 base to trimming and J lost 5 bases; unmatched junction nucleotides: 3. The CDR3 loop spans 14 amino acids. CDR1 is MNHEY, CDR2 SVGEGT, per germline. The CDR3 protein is CASSYFGTGNEQYF. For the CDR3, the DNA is TGTGCCAGCAGTTACTTCGGGACAGGGAACGAGCAGTACTTC.

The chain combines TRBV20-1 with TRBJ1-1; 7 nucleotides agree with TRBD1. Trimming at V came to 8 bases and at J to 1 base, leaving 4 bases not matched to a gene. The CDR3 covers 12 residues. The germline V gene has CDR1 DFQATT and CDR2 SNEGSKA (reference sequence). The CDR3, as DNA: TGCAGTTCTCGGACAGGGAACACTGAAGCTTTCTTT. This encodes CSSRTGNTEAFF.

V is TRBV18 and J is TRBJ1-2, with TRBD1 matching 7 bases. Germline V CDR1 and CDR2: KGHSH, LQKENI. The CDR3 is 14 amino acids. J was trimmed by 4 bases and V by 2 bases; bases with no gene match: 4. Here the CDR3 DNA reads TGTGCCAGCTCACCAGCTCGGGACAGCTATGGCTACACCTTC. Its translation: CASSPARDSYGYTF. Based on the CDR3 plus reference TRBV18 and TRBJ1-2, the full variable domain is NAGVMQNPRHLVRRRGQEARLRCSPMKGHSHVYWYRQLPEEGLKFMVYLQKENIIDESGMPKERFSAEFPKEGPSILRIQQVVRGDSAAYFCASSPARDSYGYTFGSGTRLTVV.

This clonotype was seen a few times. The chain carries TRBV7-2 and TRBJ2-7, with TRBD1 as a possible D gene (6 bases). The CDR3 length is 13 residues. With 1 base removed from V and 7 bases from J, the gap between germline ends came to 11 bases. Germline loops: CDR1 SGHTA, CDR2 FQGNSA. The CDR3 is CASSLGGLTEQYV. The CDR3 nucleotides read TGTGCCAGCAGCTTAGGGGGGCTAACGGAGCAGTACGTC.

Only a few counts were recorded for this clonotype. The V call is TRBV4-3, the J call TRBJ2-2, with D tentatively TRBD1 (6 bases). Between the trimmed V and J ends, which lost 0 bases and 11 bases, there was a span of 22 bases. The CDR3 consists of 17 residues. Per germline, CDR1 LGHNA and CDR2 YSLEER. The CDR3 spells CASSQEPGTPTTDELFF. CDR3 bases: TGCGCCAGCAGCCAAGAACCCGGGACACCTACCACAGACGAGCTGTTTTTT.

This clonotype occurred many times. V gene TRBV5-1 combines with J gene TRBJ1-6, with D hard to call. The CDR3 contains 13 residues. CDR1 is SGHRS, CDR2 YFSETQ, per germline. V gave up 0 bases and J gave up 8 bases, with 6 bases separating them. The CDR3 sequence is CASSLDTDSPLHF. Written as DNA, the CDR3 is TGCGCCAGCAGCTTGGATACAGATTCACCCCTCCACTTT. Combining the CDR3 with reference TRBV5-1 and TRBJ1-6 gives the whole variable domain KAGVTQTPRYLIKTRGQQVTLSCSPISGHRSVSWYQQTPGQGLQFLFEYFSETQRNKGNFPGRFSGRQFSNSRSEMNVSTLELGDSALYLCASSLDTDSPLHFGNGTRLTVT.

CDR3: CASSLFNRNGYTF. Here the CDR3 DNA reads TGTGCCAGCAGCTTATTCAACAGGAATGGCTACACCTTC. The V call is TRBV7-2, the J call TRBJ1-2, with D perhaps matching TRBD1 (5 bases). CDR3 length: 13 residues. CDR1 is SGHTA and CDR2 is FQGNSA in the germline V gene. Trimming pared 2 bases from V and 6 bases from J, leaving 10 bases between.

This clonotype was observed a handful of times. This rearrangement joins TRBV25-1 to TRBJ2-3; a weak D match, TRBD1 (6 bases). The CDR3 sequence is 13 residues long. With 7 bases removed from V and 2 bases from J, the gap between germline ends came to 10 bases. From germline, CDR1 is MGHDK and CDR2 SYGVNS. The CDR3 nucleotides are TGTGCCAGCAAAGGGGGTCTCACAGATACGCAGTATTTT. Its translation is CASKGGLTDTQYF. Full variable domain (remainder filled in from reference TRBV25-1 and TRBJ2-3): EADIYQTPRYLVIGTGKKITLECSQTMGHDKMYWYQQDPGMELHLIHYSYGVNSTEKGDLSSESTVSRIRTEHFPLTLESARPSHTSQYLCASKGGLTDTQYFGPGTRLTVL.

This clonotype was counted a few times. The CDR3 loop is CASSSTRARLYAFF. CDR3 sequence (DNA): TGTGCCAGCAGTTCAACTCGGGCCCGGCTGTACGCTTTCTTT. The V gene is TRBV12-3 or TRBV12-4, the J gene TRBJ1-1; D not certain. The CDR3 consists of 14 residues. Trimming cost V 4 bases and J 11 bases, with 20 bases left between them.

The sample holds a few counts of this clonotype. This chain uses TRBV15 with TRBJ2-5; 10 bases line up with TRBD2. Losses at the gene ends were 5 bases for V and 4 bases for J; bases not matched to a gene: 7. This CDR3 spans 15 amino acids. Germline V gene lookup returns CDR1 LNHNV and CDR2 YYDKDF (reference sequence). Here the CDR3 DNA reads TGTGCCACCAGCTCCAGCGGGGGGGCAATAGAGACCCAGTACTTC. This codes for CATSSSGGAIETQYF.

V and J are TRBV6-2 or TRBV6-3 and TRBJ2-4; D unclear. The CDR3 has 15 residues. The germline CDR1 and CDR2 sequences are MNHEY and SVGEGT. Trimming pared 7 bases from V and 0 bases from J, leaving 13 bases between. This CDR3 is CASILGWGAKNIQYF. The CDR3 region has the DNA TGTGCCAGCATCCTCGGGTGGGGAGCCAAAAACATTCAGTACTTC.

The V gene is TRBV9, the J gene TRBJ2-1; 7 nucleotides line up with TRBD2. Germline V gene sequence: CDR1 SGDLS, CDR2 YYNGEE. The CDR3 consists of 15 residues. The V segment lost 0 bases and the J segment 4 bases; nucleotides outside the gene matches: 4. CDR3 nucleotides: TGTGCCAGCAGCGTAGGTGGGGGAGGGTACAATGAGCAGTTCTTC. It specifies CASSVGGGGYNEQFF.